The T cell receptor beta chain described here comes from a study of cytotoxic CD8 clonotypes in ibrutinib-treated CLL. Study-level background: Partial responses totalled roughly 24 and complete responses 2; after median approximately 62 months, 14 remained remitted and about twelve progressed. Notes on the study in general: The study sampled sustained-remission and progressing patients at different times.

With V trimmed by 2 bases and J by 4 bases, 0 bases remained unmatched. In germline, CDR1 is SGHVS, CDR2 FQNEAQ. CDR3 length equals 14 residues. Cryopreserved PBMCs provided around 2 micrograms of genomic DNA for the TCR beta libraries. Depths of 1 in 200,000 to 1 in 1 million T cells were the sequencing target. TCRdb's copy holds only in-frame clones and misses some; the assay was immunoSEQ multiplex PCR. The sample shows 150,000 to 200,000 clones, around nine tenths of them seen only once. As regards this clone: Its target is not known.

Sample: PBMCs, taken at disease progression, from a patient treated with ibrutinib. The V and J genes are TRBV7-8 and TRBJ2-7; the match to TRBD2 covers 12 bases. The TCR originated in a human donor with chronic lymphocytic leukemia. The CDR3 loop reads CASSLTSGRYEQYF. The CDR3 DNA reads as TGTGCCAGCAGCTTAACTAGCGGGAGGTACGAGCAGTACTTC.